This is a list of T cell receptor beta chains from one sample in a study of CD8 T cells in ankylosing spondylitis. TCRdb independently ran MiXCR on the 5' RACE reads; one entry per CDR3 protein. The table lists 450,000 to 550,000 distinct CDR3 sequences, 5.3% of them singletons. The sample taken for sequencing was blood, either unsorted or a sorted T cell fraction (not recorded which). Receptors originate from a male donor with ankylosing spondylitis. CDR3s include the opening cysteine and the closing phenylalanine or tryptophan. A D gene is named only where the DNA matches it firmly.

>TRBV5-1|TRBD1
CASSPGQGALLSSYNSPLHF
>TRBV5-1|.
CASSFIGATYEQYF
>TRBV12-3/TRBV12-4|.
CASSFGFQGEQFF
>TRBV20-1|.
CSAMSPVADEKLFF
>TRBV20-1|.
CSALVLGVETVDEQFF
>TRBV7-2|.
CASSFHPGKTDTQYF
>TRBV7-3|.
CASSLQGGEAFF
>TRBV20-1|.
CMWRGARYEQYF
>TRBV11-3|.
CASRRSVGDEQFF
>TRBV7-2|TRBD1
CASSQRQGAENSPLHF
>TRBV29-1|TRBD1
CSALIDRVETQYF
>TRBV29-1|.
CSGTTGPTDTQYF
>TRBV5-1|.
CASSLRGLAWNTGELFF
>TRBV20-1|TRBD2
CSATWTSRNEQFF
>TRBV5-1|.
CASNTERYEQYF
>TRBV29-1|.
CSAHRLGDTEAFF
>TRBV20-1|TRBD1
CSAPGQGYQETQYF
>TRBV11-1|.
CASSPRAGLFTDTQYF
>TRBV2|.
CASTTDTAGANVLTF
>TRBV7-9|.
CASTPVYYEQYF
>TRBV20-1|TRBD2
CSAPRGVGYEQYF
>TRBV7-2|.
CASSLVGTRYGYTF
>TRBV3-1|.
CASSQGERATQYF
>TRBV5-1|TRBD1
CASSSGTGGLIQYF
>TRBV4-2|.
CASSQDKQEYYGYTF
>TRBV29-1|TRBD1
CSVKGRLTGEEKLFF
>TRBV7-2|TRBD1
CASSLGRGQVGELFF
>TRBV27|.
CASSTREARWELFF
>TRBV3-1|.
CASSQTRNTEAFF
>TRBV24-1|TRBD1
CATSVTGATDTQYF
>TRBV30|TRBD2
CAWSVGTSYEQYF
>TRBV6-1|.
CASKRVFLGSPLHF
>TRBV7-2|.
CASSSTGSNQPQHF
>TRBV27|.
CASSIGRAAATYEQYF
>TRBV28|TRBD1
CASNEQGPSTDTQYF
>TRBV7-8|TRBD1
CASSPWTGEIETQYF
>TRBV6-1|TRBD2
CASSQGLAGVNEQFF
>TRBV15|.
CATSTHQETQYF
>TRBV6-5|.
CASSYPTTNEQFF
>TRBV20-1|.
CSALTENYGYTF
>TRBV20-1|TRBD2
CSAFGGRDVYEQYF
>TRBV10-3|TRBD1
CAMGQIETEAFF
>TRBV28|.
CATQGPHYQETQYF
>TRBV6-5|.
CASSYLAVFRATNEKLFF
>TRBV30|TRBD2
CAQDGGARETQYF
>TRBV6-1|TRBD2
CASSPGVVAGKQYF
>TRBV30|TRBD1
CAWSKRTGFTYEQYF
>TRBV12-3/TRBV12-4|TRBD1
CASSRPGQGARGYTF
>TRBV12-3/TRBV12-4|.
CASSPRLRETQYF
>TRBV29-1|.
CSSYRERPYNEQFF
>TRBV3-1|.
CASSRRWASLETQYF
>TRBV7-9|.
CASSLASFTPQETQYF
>TRBV6-2/TRBV6-3|.
CATRGPDVFF
>TRBV7-2|.
CASARRRGDTEAFF
>TRBV29-1|.
CSVGAVTDTQYF
>TRBV4-3|TRBD1
CASSQVLQGLETYNEQFF
>TRBV12-3/TRBV12-4|.
CASSLGTGTYNEQFF
>TRBV7-2|.
CASSPNRVKDEQYF
>TRBV7-6|.
CASSRGGQPSDTQYF